This T cell receptor (beta chain) emerged from a study of Graves' ophthalmopathy and Graves' hyperthyroidism. Germline CDR1 reads SGHRS; CDR2 reads YFSETQ. The CDR3 extends over 13 amino acids. Concerning this clonotype: Its target is unknown. At one boundary the junction diverges from the germline segment, which might be a read error.

Amplifying from RNA transcripts, the study obtained TCR beta CDR3 regions. RT-PCR with HTBI primers came first, then second-round multiplex PCR. TCRdb passed the multiplex PCR reads through MiXCR, listing each CDR3 protein once. The sample carries 350,000 or so distinct CDR3 sequences, 15% to 20% recorded once. Study-wide points: Ophthalmopathy cases were distinguished from stable hyperthyroidism by a 13-signature model, reaching around 88% sensitivity and around 81% specificity. The model flagged ophthalmopathy progression at 65% to 71% sensitivity and around 72% specificity.

The TCR originated in an adult man with Graves' ophthalmopathy. Sequencing was performed on peripheral blood. This chain connects TRBV5-1 to TRBJ2-5; the D is unclear. The CDR3 DNA is TGCGCCAACAGCTTTTCCCCGGGAGAGACCCAGTACTTC. Translating gives CANSFSPGETQYF. Full variable domain (missing parts from reference TRBV5-1 and TRBJ2-5): KAGVTQTPRYLIKTRGQQVTLSCSPISGHRSVSWYQQTPGQGLQFLFEYFSETQRNKGNFPGRFSGRQFSNSRSEMNVSTLELGDSALYLCANSFSPGETQYFGPGTRLLVL.